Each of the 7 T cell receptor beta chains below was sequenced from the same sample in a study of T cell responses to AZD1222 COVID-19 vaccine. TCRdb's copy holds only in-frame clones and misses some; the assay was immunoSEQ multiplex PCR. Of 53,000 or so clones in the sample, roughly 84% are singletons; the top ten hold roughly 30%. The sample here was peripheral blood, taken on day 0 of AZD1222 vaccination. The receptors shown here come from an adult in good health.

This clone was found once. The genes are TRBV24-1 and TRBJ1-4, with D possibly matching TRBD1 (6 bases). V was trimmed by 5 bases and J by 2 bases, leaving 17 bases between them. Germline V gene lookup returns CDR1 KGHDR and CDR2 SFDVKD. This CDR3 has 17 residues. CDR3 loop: CATSAGIITGTNEKLFF. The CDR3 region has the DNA TGTGCCACCAGTGCCGGCATTATAACAGGGACTAATGAAAAACTGTTTTTT.

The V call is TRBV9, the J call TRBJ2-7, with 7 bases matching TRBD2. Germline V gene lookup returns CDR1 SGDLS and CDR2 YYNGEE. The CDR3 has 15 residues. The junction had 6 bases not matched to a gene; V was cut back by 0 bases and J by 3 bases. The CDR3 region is CASSVDSSGRYEQYF. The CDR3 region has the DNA TGTGCCAGCAGCGTAGACTCTAGCGGTCGCTACGAGCAGTACTTC.

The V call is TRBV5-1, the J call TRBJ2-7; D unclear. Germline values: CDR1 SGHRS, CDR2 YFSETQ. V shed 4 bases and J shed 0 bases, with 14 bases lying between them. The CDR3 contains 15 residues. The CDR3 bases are TGCGCCAGCAGCCTCCGCCCGGACGACTCCTACGAGCAGTACTTC. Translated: CASSLRPDDSYEQYF.

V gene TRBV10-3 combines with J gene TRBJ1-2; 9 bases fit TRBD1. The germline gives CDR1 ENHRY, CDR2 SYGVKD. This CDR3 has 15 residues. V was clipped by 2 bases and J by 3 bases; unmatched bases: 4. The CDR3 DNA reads TGTGCCATCAGTGAGGGGACAGGGTTAGACTATGGCTACACCTTC. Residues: CAISEGTGLDYGYTF.

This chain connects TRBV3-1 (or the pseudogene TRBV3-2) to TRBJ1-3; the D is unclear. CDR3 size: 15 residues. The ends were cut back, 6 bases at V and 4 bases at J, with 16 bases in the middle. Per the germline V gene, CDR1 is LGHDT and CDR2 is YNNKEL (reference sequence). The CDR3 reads CASSLDVSAGNTIYF. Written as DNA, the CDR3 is TGTGCCAGCAGTCTCGACGTCTCCGCCGGAAACACCATATATTTT.

CDR3: CASSYSMHNYGYTF. The CDR3 nucleotides are TGTGCCAGCAGTTACTCGATGCATAACTATGGCTACACCTTC. This chain connects TRBV6-5 to TRBJ1-2; no firm D call. Germline-derived CDR1 and CDR2 are MNHEY and SVGAGI. The CDR3 covers 14 residues. V lost 0 bases, J lost 1 base, and 6 bases lay in between.

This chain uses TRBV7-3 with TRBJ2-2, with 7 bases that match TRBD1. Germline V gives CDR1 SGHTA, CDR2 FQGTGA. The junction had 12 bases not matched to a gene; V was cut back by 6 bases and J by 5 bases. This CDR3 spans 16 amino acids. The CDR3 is CASRAPGTDPTGELFF. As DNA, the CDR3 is TGTGCCAGCAGGGCCCCCGGGACAGATCCAACCGGGGAGCTGTTTTTT.